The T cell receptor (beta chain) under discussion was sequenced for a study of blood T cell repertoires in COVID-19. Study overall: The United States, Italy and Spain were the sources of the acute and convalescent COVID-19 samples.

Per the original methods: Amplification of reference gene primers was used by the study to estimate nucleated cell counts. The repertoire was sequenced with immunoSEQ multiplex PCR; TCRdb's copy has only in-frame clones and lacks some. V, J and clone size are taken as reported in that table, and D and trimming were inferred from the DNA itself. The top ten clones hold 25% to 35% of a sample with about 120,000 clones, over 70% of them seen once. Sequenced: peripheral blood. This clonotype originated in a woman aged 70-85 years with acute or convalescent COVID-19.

This chain's CDR3 is CATTGQTPYEQYF. DNA for the CDR3: TGTGCCACCACGGGACAGACCCCCTACGAGCAGTACTTC. V and J are TRBV6-5 and TRBJ2-7, with 7 bases fitting TRBD1. CDR3 size: 13 residues. J was trimmed by 2 bases and V by 10 bases; bases with no gene match: 8. Germline V lookup: CDR1 MNHEY, CDR2 SVGAGI.